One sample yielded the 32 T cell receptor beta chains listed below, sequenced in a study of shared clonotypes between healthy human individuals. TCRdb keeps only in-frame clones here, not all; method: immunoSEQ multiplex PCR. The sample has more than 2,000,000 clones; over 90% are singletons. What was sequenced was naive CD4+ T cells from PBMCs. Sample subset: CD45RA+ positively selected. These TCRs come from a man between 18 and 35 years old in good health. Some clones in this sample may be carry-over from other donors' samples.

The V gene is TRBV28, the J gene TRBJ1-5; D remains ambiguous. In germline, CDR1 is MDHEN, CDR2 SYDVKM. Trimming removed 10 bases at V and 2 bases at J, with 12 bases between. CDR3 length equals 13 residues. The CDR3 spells CATGRGGNQPQHF. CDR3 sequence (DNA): TGTGCCACCGGACGGGGTGGCAATCAGCCCCAGCATTTT.

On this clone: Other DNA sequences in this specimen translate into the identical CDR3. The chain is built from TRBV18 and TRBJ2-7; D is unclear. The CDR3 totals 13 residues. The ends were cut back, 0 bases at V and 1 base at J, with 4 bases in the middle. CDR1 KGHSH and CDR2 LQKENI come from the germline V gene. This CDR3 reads CASSPPGSYEQYF. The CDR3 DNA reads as TGTGCCAGCTCACCACCGGGATCCTACGAGCAGTACTTC.

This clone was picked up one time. The CDR3 bases are TGTGCCAGCAGGGATCCTACAACTAATGAAAAACTGTTTTTT. Translating gives CASRDPTTNEKLFF. The J gene is TRBJ1-4, the V gene TRBV6-5; D gene uncertain. V gave up 6 bases and J gave up 0 bases, with 8 bases separating them. This CDR3 has 14 amino acids. Germline CDR1 reads MNHEY; CDR2 reads SVGAGI.

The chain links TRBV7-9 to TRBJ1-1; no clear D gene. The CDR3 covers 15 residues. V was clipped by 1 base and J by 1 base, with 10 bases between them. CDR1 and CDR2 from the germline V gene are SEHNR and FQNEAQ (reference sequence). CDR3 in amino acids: CASSLGGGPNTEAFF. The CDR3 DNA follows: TGTGCCAGCAGCTTAGGCGGCGGTCCGAACACTGAAGCTTTCTTT.

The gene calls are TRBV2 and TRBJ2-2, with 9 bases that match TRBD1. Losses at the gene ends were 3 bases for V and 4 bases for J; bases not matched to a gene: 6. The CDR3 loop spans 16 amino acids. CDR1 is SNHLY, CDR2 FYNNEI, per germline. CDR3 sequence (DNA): TGTGCCAGCAGTGACACAGGGGGCTGGGGCACCGGGGAGCTGTTTTTT. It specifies CASSDTGGWGTGELFF.

The CDR3, as DNA: TGTGCCAGCAGCCCACGACTAGATGCAGAGACCCAGTACTTC. This gives the protein CASSPRLDAETQYF. V usage is TRBV11-3 and J usage is TRBJ2-5; tentative D call: TRBD2 (6 bases). The CDR3 runs to 14 residues. V lost 5 bases, J lost 4 bases, and 14 bases lay in between. The germline V gene has CDR1 SGHNT and CDR2 YENEEA. Filled out from reference TRBV11-3 and TRBJ2-5, the complete variable domain reads EAGVVQSPRYKIIEKKQPVAFWCNPISGHNTLYWYLQNLGQGPELLIRYENEEAVDDSQLPKDRFSAERLKGVDSTLKIQPAELGDSAVYLCASSPRLDAETQYFGPGTRLLVL.

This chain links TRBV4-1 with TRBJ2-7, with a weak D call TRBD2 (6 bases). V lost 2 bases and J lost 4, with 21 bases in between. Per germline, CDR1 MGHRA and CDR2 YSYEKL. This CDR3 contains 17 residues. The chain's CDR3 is CASSQPGGLGLRYEQYF. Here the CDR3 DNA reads TGCGCCAGCAGCCAACCCGGGGGACTGGGGTTACGGTACGAGCAGTACTTC.

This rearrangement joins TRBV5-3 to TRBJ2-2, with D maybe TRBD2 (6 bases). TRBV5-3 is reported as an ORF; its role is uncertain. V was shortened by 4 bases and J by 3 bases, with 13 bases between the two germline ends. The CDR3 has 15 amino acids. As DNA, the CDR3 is TGTGCCAGAAGCAAAGGGACTCACCACACCGGGGAGCTGTTTTTT. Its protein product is CARSKGTHHTGELFF.

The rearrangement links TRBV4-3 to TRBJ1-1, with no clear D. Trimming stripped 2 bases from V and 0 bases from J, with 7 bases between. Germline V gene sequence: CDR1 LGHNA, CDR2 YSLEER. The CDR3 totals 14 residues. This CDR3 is CASSQSVMNTEAFF. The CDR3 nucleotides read TGCGCCAGCAGCCAATCGGTGATGAACACTGAAGCTTTCTTT.

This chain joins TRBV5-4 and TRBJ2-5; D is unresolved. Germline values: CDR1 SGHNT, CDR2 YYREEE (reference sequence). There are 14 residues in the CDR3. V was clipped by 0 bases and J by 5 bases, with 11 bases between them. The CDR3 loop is CASSLGVAYETQYF. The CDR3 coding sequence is TGTGCCAGCAGCTTGGGGGTGGCGTATGAGACCCAGTACTTC.

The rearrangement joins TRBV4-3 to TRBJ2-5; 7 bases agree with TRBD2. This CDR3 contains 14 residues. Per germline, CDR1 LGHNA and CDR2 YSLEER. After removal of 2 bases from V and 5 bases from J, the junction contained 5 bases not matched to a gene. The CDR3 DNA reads TGCGCCAGCAGCCAATTATTGCGGGAGGAGACCCAGTACTTC. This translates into CASSQLLREETQYF.

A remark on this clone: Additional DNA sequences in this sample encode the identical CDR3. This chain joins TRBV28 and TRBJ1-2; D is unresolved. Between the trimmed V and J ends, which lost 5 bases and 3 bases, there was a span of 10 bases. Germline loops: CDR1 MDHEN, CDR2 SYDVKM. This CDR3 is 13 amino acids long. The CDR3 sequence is CASSRTGDYGYTF. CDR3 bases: TGTGCCAGCAGTAGGACGGGAGACTATGGCTACACCTTC.

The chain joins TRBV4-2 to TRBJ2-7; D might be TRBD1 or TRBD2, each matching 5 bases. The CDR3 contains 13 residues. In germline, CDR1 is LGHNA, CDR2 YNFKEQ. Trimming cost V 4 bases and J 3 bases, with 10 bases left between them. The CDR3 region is CASSLGTFYEQYF. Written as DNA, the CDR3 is TGTGCCAGCAGCCTCGGGACCTTCTACGAGCAGTACTTC.

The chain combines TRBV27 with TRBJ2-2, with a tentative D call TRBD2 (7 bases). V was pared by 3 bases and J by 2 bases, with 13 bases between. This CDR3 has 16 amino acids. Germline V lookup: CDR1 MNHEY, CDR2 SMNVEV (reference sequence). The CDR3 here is CASSLGRGRNTGELFF. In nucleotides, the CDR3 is TGTGCCAGCAGTTTGGGGCGGGGGCGTAACACCGGGGAGCTGTTTTTT.

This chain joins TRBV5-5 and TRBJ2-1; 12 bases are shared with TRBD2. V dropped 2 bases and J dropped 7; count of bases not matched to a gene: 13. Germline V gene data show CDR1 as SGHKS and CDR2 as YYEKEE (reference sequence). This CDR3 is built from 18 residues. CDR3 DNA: TGTGCCAGCAGCTTCTTAAAGACTAGCGGGAGTTCGGGTAATGAGCAGTTCTTC. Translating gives CASSFLKTSGSSGNEQFF.

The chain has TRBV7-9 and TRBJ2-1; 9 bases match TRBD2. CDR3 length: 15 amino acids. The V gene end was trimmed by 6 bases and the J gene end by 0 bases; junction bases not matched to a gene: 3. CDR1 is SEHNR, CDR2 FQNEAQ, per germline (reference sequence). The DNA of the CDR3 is TGTGCCAGCAGGATTAGCGGGAGCTCCTACAATGAGCAGTTCTTC. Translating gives CASRISGSSYNEQFF. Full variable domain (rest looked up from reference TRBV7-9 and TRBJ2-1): DTGVSQNPRHKITKRGQNVTFRCDPISEHNRLYWYRQTLGQGPEFLTYFQNEAQLEKSRLLSDRFSAERPKGSFSTLEIQRTEQGDSAMYLCASRISGSSYNEQFFGPGTRLTVL.

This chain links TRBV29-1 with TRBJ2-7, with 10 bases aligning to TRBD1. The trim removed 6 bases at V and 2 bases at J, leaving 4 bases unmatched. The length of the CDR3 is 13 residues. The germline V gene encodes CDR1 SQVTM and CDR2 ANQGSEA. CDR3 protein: CSVGQGRPYEQYF. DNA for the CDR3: TGCAGCGTGGGACAGGGGCGACCCTACGAGCAGTACTTC.

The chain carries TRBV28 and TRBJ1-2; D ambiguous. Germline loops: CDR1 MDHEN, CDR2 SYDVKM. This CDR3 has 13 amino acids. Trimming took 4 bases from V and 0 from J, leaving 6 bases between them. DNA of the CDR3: TGTGCCAGCAGTTGGGAACCTAACTATGGCTACACCTTC. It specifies CASSWEPNYGYTF.

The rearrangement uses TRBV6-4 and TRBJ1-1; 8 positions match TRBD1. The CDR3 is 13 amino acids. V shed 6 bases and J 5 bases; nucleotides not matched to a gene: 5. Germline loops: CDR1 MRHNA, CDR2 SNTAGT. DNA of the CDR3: TGTGCCAGCAGAAAACAGGGGGGGACTGAAGCTTTCTTT. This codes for CASRKQGGTEAFF.

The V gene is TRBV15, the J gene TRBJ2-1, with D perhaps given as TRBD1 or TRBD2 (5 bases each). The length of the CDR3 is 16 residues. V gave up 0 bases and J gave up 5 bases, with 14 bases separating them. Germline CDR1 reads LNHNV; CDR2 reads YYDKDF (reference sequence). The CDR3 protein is CATSRDPRGPHNEQFF. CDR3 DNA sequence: TGTGCCACCAGCAGAGATCCACGGGGCCCCCACAATGAGCAGTTCTTC.

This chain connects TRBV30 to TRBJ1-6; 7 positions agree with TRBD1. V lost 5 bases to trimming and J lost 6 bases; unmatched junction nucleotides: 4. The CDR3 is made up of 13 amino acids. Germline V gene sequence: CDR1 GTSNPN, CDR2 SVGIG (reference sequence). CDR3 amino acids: CAWVGQANSPLHF. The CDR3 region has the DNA TGTGCCTGGGTCGGACAGGCTAATTCACCCCTCCACTTT.

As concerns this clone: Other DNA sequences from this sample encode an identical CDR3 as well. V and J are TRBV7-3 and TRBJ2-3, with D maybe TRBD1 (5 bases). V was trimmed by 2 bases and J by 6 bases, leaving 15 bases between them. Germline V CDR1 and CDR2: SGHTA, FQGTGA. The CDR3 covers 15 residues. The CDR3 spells CASSLWGLVGDTQYF. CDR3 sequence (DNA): TGTGCCAGCAGCTTATGGGGCCTAGTGGGGGATACGCAGTATTTT.

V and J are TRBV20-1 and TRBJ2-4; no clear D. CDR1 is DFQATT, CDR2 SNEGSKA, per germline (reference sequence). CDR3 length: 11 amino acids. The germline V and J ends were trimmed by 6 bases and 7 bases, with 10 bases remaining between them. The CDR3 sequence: CSAQRVNIQYF. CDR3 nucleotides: TGCAGTGCCCAACGGGTGAACATTCAGTACTTC.

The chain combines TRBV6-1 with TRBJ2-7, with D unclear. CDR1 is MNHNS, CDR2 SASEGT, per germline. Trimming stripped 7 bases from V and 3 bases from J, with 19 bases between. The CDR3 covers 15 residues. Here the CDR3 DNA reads TGTGCCAGCACCGGGCCAGTTGTGAAAAGCTACGAGCAGTACTTC. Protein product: CASTGPVVKSYEQYF.

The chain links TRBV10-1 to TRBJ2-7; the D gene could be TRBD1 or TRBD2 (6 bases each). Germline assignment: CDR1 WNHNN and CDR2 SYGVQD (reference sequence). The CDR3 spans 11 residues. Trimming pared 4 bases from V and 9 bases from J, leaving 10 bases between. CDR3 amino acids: CASSGGALQYF. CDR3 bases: TGCGCCAGCAGTGGGGGGGCCTTGCAGTACTTC.

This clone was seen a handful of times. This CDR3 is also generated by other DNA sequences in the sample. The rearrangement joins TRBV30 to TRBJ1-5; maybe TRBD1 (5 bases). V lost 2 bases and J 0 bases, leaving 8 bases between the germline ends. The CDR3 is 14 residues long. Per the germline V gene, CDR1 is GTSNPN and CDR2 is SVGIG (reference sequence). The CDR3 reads CAWSTGTSNQPQHF. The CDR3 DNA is TGTGCCTGGAGTACAGGAACTAGCAATCAGCCCCAGCATTTT.

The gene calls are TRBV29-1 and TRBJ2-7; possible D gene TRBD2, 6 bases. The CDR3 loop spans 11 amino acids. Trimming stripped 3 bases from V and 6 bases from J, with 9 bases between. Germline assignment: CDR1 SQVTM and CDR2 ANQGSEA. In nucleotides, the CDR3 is TGCAGCGTTGAGTGGGGGGTCGAGCAGTACTTC. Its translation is CSVEWGVEQYF.

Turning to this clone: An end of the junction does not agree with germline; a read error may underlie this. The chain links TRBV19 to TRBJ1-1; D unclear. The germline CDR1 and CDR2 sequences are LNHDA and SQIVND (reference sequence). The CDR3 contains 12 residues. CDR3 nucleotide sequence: TGTGCCAGTAGTCCGAAGACCACTGAAACTTTCTTT. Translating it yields CASSPKTTETFF.

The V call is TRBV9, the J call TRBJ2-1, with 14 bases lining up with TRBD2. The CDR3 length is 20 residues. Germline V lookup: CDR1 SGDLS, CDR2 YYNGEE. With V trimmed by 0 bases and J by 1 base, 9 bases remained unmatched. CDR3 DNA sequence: TGTGCCAGCAGCGTAGTAAGCGGGACTAGCGGGAGTAGTTCCTACAATGAGCAGTTCTTC. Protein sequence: CASSVVSGTSGSSSYNEQFF. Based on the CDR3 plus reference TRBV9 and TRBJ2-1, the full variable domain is DSGVTQTPKHLITATGQRVTLRCSPRSGDLSVYWYQQSLDQGLQFLIQYYNGEERAKGNILERFSAQQFPDLHSELNLSSLELGDSALYFCASSVVSGTSGSSSYNEQFFGPGTRLTVL.

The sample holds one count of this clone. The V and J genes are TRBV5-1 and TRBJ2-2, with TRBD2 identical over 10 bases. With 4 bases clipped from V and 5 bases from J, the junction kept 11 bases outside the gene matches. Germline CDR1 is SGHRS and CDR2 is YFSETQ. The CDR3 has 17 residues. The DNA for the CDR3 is TGCGCCAGCAGCCAGCGGCTAGCGGGAGCGTGGACCGGGGAGCTGTTTTTT. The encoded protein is CASSQRLAGAWTGELFF.

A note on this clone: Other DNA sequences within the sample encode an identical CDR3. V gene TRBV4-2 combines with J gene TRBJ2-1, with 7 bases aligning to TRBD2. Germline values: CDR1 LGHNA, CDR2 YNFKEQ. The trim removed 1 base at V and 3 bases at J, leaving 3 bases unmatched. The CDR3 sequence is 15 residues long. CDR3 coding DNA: TGTGCCAGCAGCCAAGGACTAGCAGACTACAATGAGCAGTTCTTC. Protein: CASSQGLADYNEQFF.

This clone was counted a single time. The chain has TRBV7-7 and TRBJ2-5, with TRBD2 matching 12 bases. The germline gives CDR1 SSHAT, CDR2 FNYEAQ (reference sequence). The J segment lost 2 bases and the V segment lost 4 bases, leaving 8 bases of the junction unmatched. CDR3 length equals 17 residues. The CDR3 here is CASSSLGGLAGQETQYF. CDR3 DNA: TGTGCCAGCAGCTCCTTGGGTGGACTAGCGGGACAAGAGACCCAGTACTTC.